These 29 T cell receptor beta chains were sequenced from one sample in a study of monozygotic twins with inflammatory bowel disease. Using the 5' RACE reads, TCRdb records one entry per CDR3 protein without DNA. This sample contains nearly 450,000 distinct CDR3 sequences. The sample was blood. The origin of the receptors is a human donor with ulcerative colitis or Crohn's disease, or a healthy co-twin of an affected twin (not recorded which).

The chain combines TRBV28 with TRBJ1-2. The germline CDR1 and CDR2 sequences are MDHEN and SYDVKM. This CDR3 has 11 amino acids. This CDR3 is CASIANYGYTF.

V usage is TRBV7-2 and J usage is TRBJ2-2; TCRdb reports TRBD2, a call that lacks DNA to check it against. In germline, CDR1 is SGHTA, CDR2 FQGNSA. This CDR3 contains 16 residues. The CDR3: CASSLGPGLGTGELFF.

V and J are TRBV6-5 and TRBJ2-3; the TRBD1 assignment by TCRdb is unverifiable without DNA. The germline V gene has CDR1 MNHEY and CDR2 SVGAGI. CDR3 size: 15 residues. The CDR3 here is CASSYSGQYTDTQYF.

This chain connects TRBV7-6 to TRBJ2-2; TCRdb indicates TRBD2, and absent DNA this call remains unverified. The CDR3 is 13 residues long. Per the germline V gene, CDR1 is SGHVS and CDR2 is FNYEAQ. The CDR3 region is CASSLSGASELFF.

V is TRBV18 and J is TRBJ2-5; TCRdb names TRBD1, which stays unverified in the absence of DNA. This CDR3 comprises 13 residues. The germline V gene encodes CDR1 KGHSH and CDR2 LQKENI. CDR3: CASSPGMQETQYF.

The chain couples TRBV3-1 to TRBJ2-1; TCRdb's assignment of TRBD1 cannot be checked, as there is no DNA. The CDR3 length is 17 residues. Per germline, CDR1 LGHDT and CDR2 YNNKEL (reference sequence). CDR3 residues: CASSQVFVGGPVNEQFF.

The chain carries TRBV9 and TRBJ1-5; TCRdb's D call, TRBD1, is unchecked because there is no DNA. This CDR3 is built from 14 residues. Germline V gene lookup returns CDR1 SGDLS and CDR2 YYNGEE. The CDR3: CASSADRGFRAQHF.

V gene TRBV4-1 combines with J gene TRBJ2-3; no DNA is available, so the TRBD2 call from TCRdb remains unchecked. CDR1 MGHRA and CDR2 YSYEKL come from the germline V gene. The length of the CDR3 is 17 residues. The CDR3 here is CASSQESGGEEADTQYF.

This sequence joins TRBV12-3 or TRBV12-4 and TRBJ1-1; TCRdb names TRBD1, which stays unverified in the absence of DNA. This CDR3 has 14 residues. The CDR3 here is CASSMDPLDTEAFF.

The chain's CDR3 is CSAHPPLREAFF. The chain links TRBV20-1 to TRBJ1-1; as DNA is missing, the TRBD1 call by TCRdb cannot be tested. The CDR3 has 12 residues. CDR1 DFQATT and CDR2 SNEGSKA come from the germline V gene (reference sequence).

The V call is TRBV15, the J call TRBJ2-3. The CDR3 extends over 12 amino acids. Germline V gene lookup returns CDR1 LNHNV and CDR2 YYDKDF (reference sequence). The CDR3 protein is CATSKIADTQYF.

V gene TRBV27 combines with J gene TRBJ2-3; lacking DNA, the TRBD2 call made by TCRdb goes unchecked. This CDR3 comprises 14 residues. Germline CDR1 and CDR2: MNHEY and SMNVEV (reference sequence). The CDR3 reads CASGKAGGPDTQYF.

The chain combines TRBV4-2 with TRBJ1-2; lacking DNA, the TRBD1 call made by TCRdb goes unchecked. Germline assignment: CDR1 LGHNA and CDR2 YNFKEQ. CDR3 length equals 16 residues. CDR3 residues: CASSPLPGNRQDGYTF.

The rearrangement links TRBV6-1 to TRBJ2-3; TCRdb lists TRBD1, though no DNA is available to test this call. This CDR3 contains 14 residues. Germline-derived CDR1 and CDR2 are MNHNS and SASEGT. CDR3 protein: CASSEGPGTDTQYF.

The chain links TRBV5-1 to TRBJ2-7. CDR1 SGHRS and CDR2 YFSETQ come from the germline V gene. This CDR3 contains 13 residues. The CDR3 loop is CASSLDVIYEQYF.

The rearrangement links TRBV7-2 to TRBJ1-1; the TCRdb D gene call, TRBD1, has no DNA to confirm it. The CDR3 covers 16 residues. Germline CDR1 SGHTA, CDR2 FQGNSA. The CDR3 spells CASSSGTGVLGTEAFF.

This chain's CDR3 is CASSSIAHRTPQTQYF. This chain links TRBV7-9 with TRBJ2-5; TCRdb names TRBD1, which stays unverified in the absence of DNA. The germline V gene has CDR1 SEHNR and CDR2 FQNEAQ (reference sequence). CDR3 length: 16 amino acids.

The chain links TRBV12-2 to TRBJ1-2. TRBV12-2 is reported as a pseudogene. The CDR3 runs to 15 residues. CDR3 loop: CASRSATQSTGGYTF.

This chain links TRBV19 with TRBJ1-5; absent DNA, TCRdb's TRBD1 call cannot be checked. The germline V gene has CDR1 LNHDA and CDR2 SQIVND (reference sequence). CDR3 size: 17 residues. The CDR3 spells CASRTGQQLYSNQPQHF.

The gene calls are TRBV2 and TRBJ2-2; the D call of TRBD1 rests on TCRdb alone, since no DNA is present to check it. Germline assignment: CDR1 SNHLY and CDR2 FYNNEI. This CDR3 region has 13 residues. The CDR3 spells CASTEGVTGELFF.

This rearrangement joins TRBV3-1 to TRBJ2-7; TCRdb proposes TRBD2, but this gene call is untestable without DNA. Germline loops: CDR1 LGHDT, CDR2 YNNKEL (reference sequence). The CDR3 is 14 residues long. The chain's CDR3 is CASSTSGISYEQYF.

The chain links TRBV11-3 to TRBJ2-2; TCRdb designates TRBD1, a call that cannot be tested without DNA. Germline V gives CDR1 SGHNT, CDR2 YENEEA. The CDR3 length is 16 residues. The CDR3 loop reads CASSRTGTGVTGELFF.

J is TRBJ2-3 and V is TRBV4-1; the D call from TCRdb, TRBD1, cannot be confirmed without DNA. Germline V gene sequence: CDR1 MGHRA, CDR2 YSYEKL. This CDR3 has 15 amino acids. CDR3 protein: CASNAEDHRDDTQYF.

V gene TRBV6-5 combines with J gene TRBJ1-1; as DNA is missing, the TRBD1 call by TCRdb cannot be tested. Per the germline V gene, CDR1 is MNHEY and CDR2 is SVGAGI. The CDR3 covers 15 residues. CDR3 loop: CASSYTPKGNTEAFF.

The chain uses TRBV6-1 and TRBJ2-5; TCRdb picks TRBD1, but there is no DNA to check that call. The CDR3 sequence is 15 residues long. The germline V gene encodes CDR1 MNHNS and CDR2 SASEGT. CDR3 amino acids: CASAVTGNPGETQYF.

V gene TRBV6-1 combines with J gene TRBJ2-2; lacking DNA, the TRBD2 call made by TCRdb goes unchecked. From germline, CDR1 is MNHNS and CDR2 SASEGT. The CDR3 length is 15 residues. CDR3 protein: CASSDTLIASGELFF.

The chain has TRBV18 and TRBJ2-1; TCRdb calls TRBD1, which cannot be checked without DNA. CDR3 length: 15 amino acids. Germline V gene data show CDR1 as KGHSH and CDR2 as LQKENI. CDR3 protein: CASSPARGAYNEQFF.

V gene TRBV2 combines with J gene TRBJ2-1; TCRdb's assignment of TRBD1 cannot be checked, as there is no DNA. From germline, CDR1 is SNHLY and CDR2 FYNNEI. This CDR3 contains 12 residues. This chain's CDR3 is CASSDRDSEQFF.

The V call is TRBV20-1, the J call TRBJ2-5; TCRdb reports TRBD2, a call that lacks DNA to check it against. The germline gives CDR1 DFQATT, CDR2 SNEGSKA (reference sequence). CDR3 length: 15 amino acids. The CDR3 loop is CSARDERGGLETQYF.